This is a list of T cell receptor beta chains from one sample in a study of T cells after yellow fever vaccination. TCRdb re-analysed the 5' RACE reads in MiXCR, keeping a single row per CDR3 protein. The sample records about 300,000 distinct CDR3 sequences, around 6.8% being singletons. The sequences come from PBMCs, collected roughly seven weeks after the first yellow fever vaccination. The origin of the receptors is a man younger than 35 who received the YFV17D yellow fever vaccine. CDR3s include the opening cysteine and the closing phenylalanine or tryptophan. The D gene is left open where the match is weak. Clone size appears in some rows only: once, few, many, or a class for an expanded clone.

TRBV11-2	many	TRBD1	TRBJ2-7	CASSHYTGTAYEQYF	TGTGCCAGCAGCCACTACACCGGGACAGCCTACGAGCAGTACTTC
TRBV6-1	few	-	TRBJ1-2	CASSERVVYYGYTF	TGTGCCAGCAGTGAAAGGGTCGTTTACTATGGCTACACCTTC
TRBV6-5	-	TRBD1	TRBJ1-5	CASSLLRPTGASNQPQHF	TGTGCCAGCAGCCTACTTCGACCGACAGGGGCCAGCAATCAGCCCCAGCATTTT
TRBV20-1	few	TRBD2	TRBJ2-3	CSARDRGGITDTQYF	TGCAGTGCTAGAGACCGCGGGGGGATAACAGATACGCAGTATTTT
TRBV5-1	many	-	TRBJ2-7	CASSLLGVYEQYF	TGCGCCAGCAGCTTGCTAGGTGTCTACGAGCAGTACTTC
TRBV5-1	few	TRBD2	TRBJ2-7	CASSSGLSERGFYEQYF	TGCGCCAGCAGTTCGGGTCTGAGTGAGCGGGGGTTTTACGAGCAGTACTTC
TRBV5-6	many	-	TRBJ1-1	CASSVDIDTEAFF	TGTGCCAGCAGCGTGGACATTGACACTGAAGCTTTCTTT
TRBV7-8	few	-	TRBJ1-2	CASSLAGQEDYGYTF	TGTGCCAGCAGCTTAGCGGGGCAGGAGGACTATGGCTACACCTTC
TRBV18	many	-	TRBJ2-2	CASSPPGIRGTGELFF	TGTGCCAGCTCACCCCCAGGCATCCGCGGCACCGGGGAGCTGTTTTTT
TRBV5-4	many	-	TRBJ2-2	CASSLGGENTGELFF	TGTGCCAGCAGCTTAGGTGGAGAGAACACCGGGGAGCTGTTTTTT
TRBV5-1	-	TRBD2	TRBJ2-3	CASSLVLAGKDTQYF	TGCGCCAGCAGCTTGGTTCTAGCGGGGAAAGATACGCAGTATTTT
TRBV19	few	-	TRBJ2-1	CASVGYSYNEQFF	TGTGCCTCCGTAGGGTACTCCTACAATGAGCAGTTCTTC
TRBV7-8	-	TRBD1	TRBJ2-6	CASSVRDRVSSGANVLTF	TGTGCCAGCAGCGTCCGGGACAGGGTCTCGTCTGGGGCCAACGTCCTGACTTTC
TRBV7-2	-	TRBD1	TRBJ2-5	CASSLGNRGLQETQYF	TGTGCCAGCAGCTTAGGGAACAGGGGTTTACAAGAGACCCAGTACTTC
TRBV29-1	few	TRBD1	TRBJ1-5	CSVVTGGLNQPQHF	TGCAGCGTTGTAACAGGGGGCCTCAATCAGCCCCAGCATTTT
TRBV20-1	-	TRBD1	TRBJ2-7	CSARAGQGAYEQYF	TGCAGTGCTAGAGCCGGACAGGGGGCTTACGAGCAGTACTTC
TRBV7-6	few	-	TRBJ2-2	CASSLEAGSTNTGELFF	TGTGCCAGCAGCTTAGAAGCCGGCTCTACGAACACCGGGGAGCTGTTTTTT
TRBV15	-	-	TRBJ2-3	CATSRGGLLISTDTQYF	TGTGCCACCAGCAGAGGAGGACTCTTGATTAGCACAGATACGCAGTATTTT
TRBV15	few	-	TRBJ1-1	CATSRDLGVRGGPEAFF	TGTGCCACCAGCAGAGATCTCGGTGTCAGGGGTGGCCCTGAAGCTTTCTTT
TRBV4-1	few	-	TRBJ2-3	CASSQAGRTSTDTQYF	TGCGCCAGCAGCCAAGCCGGCCGGACTAGCACAGATACGCAGTATTTT
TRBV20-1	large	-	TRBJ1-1	CSARVRDTEAFF	TGCAGTGCTAGGGTTCGCGACACTGAAGCTTTCTTT
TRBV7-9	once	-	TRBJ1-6	CASSLIPASPLHF	TGTGCCAGCAGCTTGATTCCAGCATCACCCCTCCACTTT
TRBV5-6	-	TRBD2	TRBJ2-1	CASSSYSGGAYNEQFF	TGTGCCAGCAGCTCGTATAGCGGGGGGGCCTACAATGAGCAGTTCTTC
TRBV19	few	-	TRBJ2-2	CASSKVNTGELFF	TGTGCCAGTAGTAAGGTGAACACCGGGGAGCTGTTTTTT
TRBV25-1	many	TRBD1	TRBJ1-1	CASSADRVGGLTEAFF	TGTGCCAGCAGTGCGGACAGGGTGGGCGGTTTAACTGAAGCTTTCTTT
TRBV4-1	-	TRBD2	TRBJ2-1	CASSQEGGLAEQFF	TGCGCCAGCAGCCAAGAGGGAGGGCTTGCTGAGCAGTTCTTC
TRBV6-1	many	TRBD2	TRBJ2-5	CASSELAGGQETQYF	TGTGCCAGCAGTGAACTAGCGGGGGGGCAAGAGACCCAGTACTTC
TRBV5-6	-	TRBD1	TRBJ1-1	CASSPKDRGAEAFF	TGTGCCAGCAGCCCCAAGGACAGGGGCGCTGAAGCTTTCTTT
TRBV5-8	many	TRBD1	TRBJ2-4	CASNTGDKNIQYF	TGTGCCAGCAACACAGGGGACAAAAACATTCAGTACTTC
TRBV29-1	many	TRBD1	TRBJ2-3	CSGSGQGGTDTQYF	TGCAGCGGATCGGGACAGGGTGGCACAGATACGCAGTATTTT
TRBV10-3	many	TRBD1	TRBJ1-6	CAISESRQGRGSPLHF	TGTGCCATCAGTGAGTCTAGACAGGGAAGGGGATCACCCCTCCACTTT
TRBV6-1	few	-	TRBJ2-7	CASSRSGERYEQYF	TGTGCCAGCAGCCGATCGGGGGAACGGTACGAGCAGTACTTC
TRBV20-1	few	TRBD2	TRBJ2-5	CSARGGAGGSQETQYF	TGCAGTGCTAGAGGAGGAGCGGGGGGATCGCAAGAGACCCAGTACTTC
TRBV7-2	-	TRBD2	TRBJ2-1	CASSLVGGGTINNEQFF	TGTGCCAGCAGCTTAGTGGGCGGGGGGACAATCAACAATGAGCAGTTCTTC
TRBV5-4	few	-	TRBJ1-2	CASSSHRDYGYTF	TGTGCCAGCAGCTCACACCGAGACTATGGCTACACCTTC
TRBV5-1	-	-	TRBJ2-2	CASSLAWQSTGELFF	TGCGCCAGCAGCTTGGCCTGGCAGAGCACCGGGGAGCTGTTTTTT
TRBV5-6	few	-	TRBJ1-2	CASSIRDYGYTF	TGTGCCAGCAGCATACGGGACTATGGCTACACCTTC
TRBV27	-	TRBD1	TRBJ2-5	CASSLRGHQETQYF	TGTGCCAGCAGTTTAAGGGGGCATCAAGAGACCCAGTACTTC
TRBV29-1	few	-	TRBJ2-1	CSAGNPYNEQFF	TGCAGCGCGGGAAATCCCTACAATGAGCAGTTCTTC
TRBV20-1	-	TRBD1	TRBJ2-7	CSARPQGNPYEQYF	TGCAGTGCTAGGCCACAGGGGAACCCCTACGAGCAGTACTTC
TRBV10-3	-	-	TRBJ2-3	CAISEEGSDTQYF	TGTGCCATCAGTGAGGAAGGTTCGGATACGCAGTATTTT
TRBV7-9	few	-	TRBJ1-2	CASSFPASRYGYTF	TGTGCCAGCAGCTTCCCGGCGTCGCGCTATGGCTACACCTTC
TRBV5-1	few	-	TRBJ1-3	CASSWSGTTSSGNTIYF	TGCGCCAGCAGCTGGTCCGGGACAACAAGCTCTGGAAACACCATATATTTT
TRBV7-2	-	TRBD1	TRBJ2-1	CASRGRGPYNEQFF	TGTGCCAGCAGAGGCAGGGGGCCTTACAATGAGCAGTTCTTC
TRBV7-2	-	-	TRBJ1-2	CASSLLGRVEYGYTF	TGTGCCAGCAGCTTATTAGGCAGGGTGGAGTATGGCTACACCTTC
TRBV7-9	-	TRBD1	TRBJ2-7	CASSPTGEGYEQYF	TGTGCCAGCAGCCCGACAGGGGAAGGCTACGAGCAGTACTTC
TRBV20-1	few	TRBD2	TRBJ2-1	CSARPSGGDEQFF	TGCAGTGCTCGACCGAGCGGGGGAGATGAGCAGTTCTTC